This is a list of T cell receptor beta chains from one sample in a study of early T cells in non-severe SARS-CoV-2 infection. MiXCR, run by TCRdb on the 5' RACE reads, gives a single entry per CDR3 protein. The data hold fewer than 35,000 distinct CDR3 sequences, with roughly 5.7% observed a single time. Source material: whole blood. The origin of the receptors is an adult who was a healthcare worker with PCR-confirmed SARS-CoV-2 infection or an uninfected control (not recorded which). Both conserved end residues are part of each CDR3. The D gene is left open where the match is weak. Part of the rows lack a size; the others show once, few, many or a class for expanded clones.

v_gene: TRBV15
j_gene: TRBJ2-1
abundance: many
d_gene: -
CDR3nt: TGTGCCACCAGCAGAGTCCCCTCCGCACAGTCCAATGAGCAGTTCTTC
CDR3aa: CATSRVPSAQSNEQFF

v_gene: TRBV20-1
j_gene: TRBJ1-4
abundance: many
d_gene: -
CDR3nt: TGCAGTGCTAGGTTTATAGCAGAATTACAGGTTTTT
CDR3aa: CSARFIAELQVF

v_gene: TRBV19
j_gene: TRBJ2-1
abundance: few
d_gene: -
CDR3nt: TGTGCCAGTAGTATAGGCGGACTACTCGATGAGCAGTTCTTC
CDR3aa: CASSIGGLLDEQFF

v_gene: TRBV2
j_gene: TRBJ2-6
abundance: -
d_gene: -
CDR3nt: TGTGCCAGCAAGTACTCTGGGGCCAACGTCCTGACTTTC
CDR3aa: CASKYSGANVLTF

v_gene: TRBV19
j_gene: TRBJ1-2
abundance: -
d_gene: -
CDR3nt: TGTGCCAGTAGTATCGCCGGGAGCTATGGCTACACCTTC
CDR3aa: CASSIAGSYGYTF

v_gene: TRBV28
j_gene: TRBJ2-1
abundance: many
d_gene: TRBD2
CDR3nt: TGTGCCAGCAGCCCCCAGGCGGGAGGAGGGTATGAGCAGTTCTTC
CDR3aa: CASSPQAGGGYEQFF

v_gene: TRBV7-8
j_gene: TRBJ2-3
abundance: many
d_gene: -
CDR3nt: TGTGCCAGCAGTCGTGTGGCGGACAACTCGGATACGCAGTATTTT
CDR3aa: CASSRVADNSDTQYF

v_gene: TRBV5-1
j_gene: TRBJ2-1
abundance: many
d_gene: -
CDR3nt: TGCGCCAGCAGCTATCTGACAGCTAGCAATGAGCAGTTCTTC
CDR3aa: CASSYLTASNEQFF

v_gene: TRBV10-3
j_gene: TRBJ2-7
abundance: few
d_gene: -
CDR3nt: TGTGCCATCAGTGCGACAGTTTATACCTACGAGCAGTACTTC
CDR3aa: CAISATVYTYEQYF

v_gene: TRBV29-1
j_gene: TRBJ2-7
abundance: many
d_gene: -
CDR3nt: TGCAGCGTTTCCCCCGGGTCCGGCGAGCAGTACTTC
CDR3aa: CSVSPGSGEQYF

v_gene: TRBV4-2
j_gene: TRBJ1-2
abundance: many
d_gene: -
CDR3nt: TGTGCCAGCAGCCAAGAGAGGGGTTATGGCTACACCTTC
CDR3aa: CASSQERGYGYTF

v_gene: TRBV28
j_gene: TRBJ2-7
abundance: -
d_gene: -
CDR3nt: TGTGCCAGCAGTTTATTTAGCGCGGTGAGATACGAGCAGTACTTC
CDR3aa: CASSLFSAVRYEQYF

v_gene: TRBV19
j_gene: TRBJ1-5
abundance: many
d_gene: -
CDR3nt: TGTGCCAGTAGTATTTTCGGGCAGAATCAGCCCCAGCATTTT
CDR3aa: CASSIFGQNQPQHF

v_gene: TRBV7-2
j_gene: TRBJ1-2
abundance: -
d_gene: -
CDR3nt: TGTGCCAGCAGCCCTCCCCAATATGGCTACACCTTC
CDR3aa: CASSPPQYGYTF

v_gene: TRBV10-3
j_gene: TRBJ2-2
abundance: few
d_gene: TRBD1
CDR3nt: TGTGCCATCACCAGGACAGGAGCCGACACCGGGGAGCTGTTTTTT
CDR3aa: CAITRTGADTGELFF

v_gene: TRBV20-1
j_gene: TRBJ2-7
abundance: many
d_gene: TRBD2
CDR3nt: TGCAGTGCTTCGAGACCGGGACTAGGCTACGAGCAGTACTTC
CDR3aa: CSASRPGLGYEQYF